This TCR beta chain stems from a study of blood T cell repertoires in COVID-19 (dated by TCRdb to the early 2020s). Background for the entire study: Samples from collaborators originated in the United States, Italy and Spain and spanned both the acute and convalescent phases of COVID-19. The material from the prospective study consisted of cDNA or gDNA derived from T cells, B-cell-depleted T cells, or PBMCs. Subjects who had been exposed to COVID-19, were actively infected with it, or had recovered from it provided the deeply sampled blood TCRbeta repertoires that made up the dataset. The repertoires were released in a freely available public database intended as a resource for research on the immune response to SARS-CoV-2. The samples were drawn from two sources: the first 160 participants of the ongoing ImmuneRACE study, and 1,200 or so subjects contributed by 6 global collaborators. A de-identified subject ID, COVID-19 status, age in years and sex were almost always included in the sample metadata. Where HLA class I and class II types were available, the types were taken from metadata supplied by the sample provider, not from assay-based typing.

Each collaborating institution followed its own protocols to collect whole blood in K2EDTA tubes. For TCRbeta analysis, collaborator samples were shipped as frozen whole blood, as isolated PBMCs, or as DNA extracted from either sample type. As concerns this clone: The antigen this receptor binds is unknown. The input lacks base qualities; no much larger clone sits a single base away.

The germline V gene encodes CDR1 KGHDR and CDR2 SFDVKD. The CDR3 spans 12 residues, from the cysteine through the phenylalanine. The kept DNA is CDR3 alone, 36 bases in frame from the first base. Trimming takes 4 bases from V and 8 bases from J, and the germline ends sit 10 bases apart. The study at large found these results: The quantity of clinical and demographic metadata differed by source and by participant and was supplied without curation.

TCRbeta CDR3 regions were amplified from genomic DNA by means of the immunoSEQ Assay, a bias-controlled multiplex PCR. The authors' analysis ran thus. The number of nucleated cells in each sample was estimated by amplification of reference gene primers within the assay. Sequence reads were collapsed and filtered to measure the absolute abundance of every unique TCRbeta CDR3 rearrangement. For each sample, productive Simpson clonality was calculated by taking the square root of Simpson's diversity index across productive rearrangements. TCRdb limited this immuneACCESS table to in-frame rearrangements with V and J called. A share of clones is missing; checked studies link under half to unresolved V genes, and the rest is unexplained. V and J calls and clone size are given by that table; D and trimming were obtained from the DNA. Recorded for this sample are around 280,000 clones; approximately 86% of them occurred a single time. The ten largest make up around 4.1% of the sample.

Sequenced: peripheral blood. The rearrangement combines TRBV24-1 with TRBJ1-1, with the D gene too uncertain to name. This clonotype was obtained from a woman between 50 and 59 years old with active or convalescent COVID-19. The nucleotides read TGTGCCACCAGTGACAAAGACGGGGAAGCTTTCTTT. This encodes CATSDKDGEAFF.